This TCR beta chain was identified in a study of blood T cell repertoires in COVID-19. Looking at the study overall: Acute and convalescent COVID-19 specimens originated in the United States, Italy and Spain. From T cells, B-cell-depleted T cells, or PBMCs came the material, which was cDNA or gDNA.

Repertoires were generated with immunoSEQ multiplex PCR, while TCRdb's copy carries only in-frame clones and drops some. The top ten hold approximately 0.48% of the sample, which has about 190,000 clones, 80% to 95% seen once. CDR1 and CDR2 (germline): MNHEY, SMNVEV (reference sequence). The CDR3 totals 13 residues. V was clipped by 2 bases and J by 8 bases, with 12 bases between them. The TCR comes from a man aged 50 to 60 with acute or convalescent COVID-19. Source material: peripheral blood. This rearrangement joins TRBV27 to TRBJ1-2, with D possibly matching TRBD1 (5 bases). Here the CDR3 DNA reads TGTGCCAGCAGTTTACTGGGGGGGGAAGGCTACACCTTC. Its translation is CASSLLGGEGYTF.